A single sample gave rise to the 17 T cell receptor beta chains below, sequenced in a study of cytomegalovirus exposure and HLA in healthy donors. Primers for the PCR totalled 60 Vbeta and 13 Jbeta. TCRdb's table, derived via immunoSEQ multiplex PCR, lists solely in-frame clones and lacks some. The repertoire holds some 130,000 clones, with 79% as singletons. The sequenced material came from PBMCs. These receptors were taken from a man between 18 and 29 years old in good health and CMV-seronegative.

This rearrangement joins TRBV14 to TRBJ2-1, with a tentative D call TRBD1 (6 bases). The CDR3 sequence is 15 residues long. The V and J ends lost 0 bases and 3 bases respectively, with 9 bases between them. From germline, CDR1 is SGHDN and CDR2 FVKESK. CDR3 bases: TGTGCCAGCAGCCAAGATTGGACAGACTACAATGAGCAGTTCTTC. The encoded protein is CASSQDWTDYNEQFF.

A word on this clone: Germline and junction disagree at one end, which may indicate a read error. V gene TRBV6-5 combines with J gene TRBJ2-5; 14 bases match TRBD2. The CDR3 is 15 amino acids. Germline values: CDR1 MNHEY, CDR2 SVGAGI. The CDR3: CASSYGGLAGEAQYF. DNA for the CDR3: TGTGCCAGCAGTTACGGGGGACTAGCGGGAGAGGCCCAGTACTTC.

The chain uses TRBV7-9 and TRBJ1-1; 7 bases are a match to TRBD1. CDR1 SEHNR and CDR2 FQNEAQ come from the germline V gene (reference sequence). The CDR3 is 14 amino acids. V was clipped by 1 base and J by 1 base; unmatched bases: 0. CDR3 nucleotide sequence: TGTGCCAGCAGCTTAGGGACAGGGAACACTGAAGCTTTCTTT. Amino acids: CASSLGTGNTEAFF.

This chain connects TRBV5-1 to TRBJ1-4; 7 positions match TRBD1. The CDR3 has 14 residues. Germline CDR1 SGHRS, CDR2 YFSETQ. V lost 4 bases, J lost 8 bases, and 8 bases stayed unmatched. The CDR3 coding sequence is TGCGCCAGCAGCCCGGAGGGGGCCGGCGAAAAACTGTTTTTT. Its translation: CASSPEGAGEKLFF.

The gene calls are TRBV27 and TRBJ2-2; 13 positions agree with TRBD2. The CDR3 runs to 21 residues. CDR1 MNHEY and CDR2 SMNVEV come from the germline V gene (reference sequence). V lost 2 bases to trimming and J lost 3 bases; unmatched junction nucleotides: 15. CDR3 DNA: TGTGCCAGCAGTTTAATCGGCCCCCGGACTAGCGGGAGAAGGTACACCGGGGAGCTGTTTTTT. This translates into CASSLIGPRTSGRRYTGELFF.

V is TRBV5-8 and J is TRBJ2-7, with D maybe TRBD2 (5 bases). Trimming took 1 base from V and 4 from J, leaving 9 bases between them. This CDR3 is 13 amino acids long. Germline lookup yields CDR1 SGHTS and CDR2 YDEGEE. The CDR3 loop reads CASSLRTGYEQYF. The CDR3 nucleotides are TGTGCCAGCAGCTTGAGGACGGGGTACGAGCAGTACTTC.

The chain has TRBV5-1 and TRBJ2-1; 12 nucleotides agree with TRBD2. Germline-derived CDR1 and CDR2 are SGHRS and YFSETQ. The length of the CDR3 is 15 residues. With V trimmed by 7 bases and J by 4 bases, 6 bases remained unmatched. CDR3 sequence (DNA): TGCGCCAGCGGCCGGACTAGCGGGAAGTACAATGAGCAGTTCTTC. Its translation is CASGRTSGKYNEQFF.

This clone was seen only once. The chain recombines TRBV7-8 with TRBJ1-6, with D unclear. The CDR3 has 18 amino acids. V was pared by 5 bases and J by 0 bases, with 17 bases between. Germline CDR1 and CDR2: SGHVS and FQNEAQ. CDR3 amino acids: CASSQRGLGSSYNSPLHF. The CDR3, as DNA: TGTGCCAGCAGCCAAAGAGGGCTGGGGAGCTCCTATAATTCACCCCTCCACTTT.

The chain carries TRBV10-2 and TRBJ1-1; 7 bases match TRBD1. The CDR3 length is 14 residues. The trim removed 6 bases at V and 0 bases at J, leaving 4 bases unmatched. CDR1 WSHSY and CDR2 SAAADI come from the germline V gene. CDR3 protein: CASSFGTVNTEAFF. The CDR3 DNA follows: TGCGCCAGCAGCTTCGGGACAGTGAACACTGAAGCTTTCTTT.

The CDR3 loop reads CASRWEGGAYEQYF. In DNA, the CDR3 is TGCGCCAGCAGGTGGGAGGGGGGGGCCTACGAGCAGTACTTC. The rearrangement joins TRBV5-1 to TRBJ2-7, with D perhaps matching TRBD2 (7 bases). Germline values: CDR1 SGHRS, CDR2 YFSETQ. V lost 5 bases, J lost 2 bases, and 14 bases lay in between. The length of the CDR3 is 14 residues.

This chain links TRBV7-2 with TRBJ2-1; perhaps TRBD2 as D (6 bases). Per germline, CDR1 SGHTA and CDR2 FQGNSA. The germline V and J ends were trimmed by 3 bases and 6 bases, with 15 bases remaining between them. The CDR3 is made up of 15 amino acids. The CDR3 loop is CASSLAEGLSNEQFF. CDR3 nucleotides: TGTGCCAGCAGCTTGGCCGAGGGACTTTCCAATGAGCAGTTCTTC.

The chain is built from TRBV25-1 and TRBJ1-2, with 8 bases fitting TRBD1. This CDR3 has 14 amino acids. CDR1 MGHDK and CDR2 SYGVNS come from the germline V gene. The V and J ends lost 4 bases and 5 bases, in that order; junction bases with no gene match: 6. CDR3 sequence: CASSGGTGKYGYTF. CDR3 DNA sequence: TGTGCCAGCAGTGGAGGGACAGGAAAATATGGCTACACCTTC.

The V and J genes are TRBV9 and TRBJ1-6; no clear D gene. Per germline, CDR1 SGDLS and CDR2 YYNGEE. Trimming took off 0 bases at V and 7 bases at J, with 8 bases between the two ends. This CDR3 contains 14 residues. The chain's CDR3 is CASSVEQTNSPLHF. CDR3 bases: TGTGCCAGCAGCGTAGAACAGACAAATTCACCCCTCCACTTT.

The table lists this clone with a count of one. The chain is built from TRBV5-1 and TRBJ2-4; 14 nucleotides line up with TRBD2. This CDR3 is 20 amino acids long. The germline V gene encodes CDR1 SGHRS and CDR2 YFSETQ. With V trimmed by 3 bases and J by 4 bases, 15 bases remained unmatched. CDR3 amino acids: CASSSDRMRLAGGEKNIQYF. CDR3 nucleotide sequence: TGCGCCAGCAGCTCCGATAGGATGAGACTAGCGGGAGGGGAGAAAAACATTCAGTACTTC.

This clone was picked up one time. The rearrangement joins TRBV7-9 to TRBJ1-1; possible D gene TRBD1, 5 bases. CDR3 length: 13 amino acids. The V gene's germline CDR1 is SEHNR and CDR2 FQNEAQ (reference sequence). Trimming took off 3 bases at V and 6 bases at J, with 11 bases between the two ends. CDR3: CASSLWGEPEAFF. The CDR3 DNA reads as TGTGCCAGCAGCTTGTGGGGCGAGCCTGAAGCTTTCTTT.

This CDR3 reads CASSPMEGVNTEAFF. The CDR3 DNA follows: TGCGCCAGCAGCCCCATGGAAGGGGTGAACACTGAAGCTTTCTTT. The chain recombines TRBV4-3 with TRBJ1-1; the D gene is possibly TRBD1 (5 bases). Looked up from germline, CDR1 is LGHNA and CDR2 is YSLEER. The CDR3 loop spans 15 amino acids. Trimming shortened V by 4 bases and J by 0 bases, and 12 bases separated the two germline ends.

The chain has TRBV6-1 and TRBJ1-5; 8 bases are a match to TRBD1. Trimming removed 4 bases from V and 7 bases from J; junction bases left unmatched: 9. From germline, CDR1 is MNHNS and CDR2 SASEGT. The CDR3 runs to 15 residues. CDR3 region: CASSGIRGQGQPQHF. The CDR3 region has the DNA TGTGCCAGCAGTGGTATCAGGGGGCAAGGGCAGCCCCAGCATTTT.